The 12 T cell receptor beta chains given below trace back to one sample, sequenced in a study of Graves' ophthalmopathy and Graves' hyperthyroidism. Amplification from RNA transcripts yielded the TCR beta CDR3 regions. The authors performed first-round RT-PCR with HTBI primers and then a second-round multiplex PCR. TCRdb fed the multiplex PCR reads into MiXCR, producing one record per CDR3 protein. The profile shows 1 million to 1.3 million distinct CDR3 sequences, about two fifths of them singletons. Sample: peripheral blood or thyroid tissue (not recorded which). The receptors here all came from an adult man with Graves' hyperthyroidism.

Ten or more counts support this clonotype. DNA for the CDR3: TGTGCCACCAAGCAGGACAGTAACACCGGGGAGCTGTTTTTT. Its protein product is CATKQDSNTGELFF. The V call is TRBV24-1, the J call TRBJ2-2, with D maybe TRBD1 (6 bases). V was clipped by 8 bases and J by 2 bases, with 11 bases between them. Per the germline V gene, CDR1 is KGHDR and CDR2 is SFDVKD. CDR3 length equals 14 residues.

The V call is TRBV10-3, the J call TRBJ1-2; 7 nucleotides align to TRBD1. J was trimmed by 6 bases and V by 0 bases; bases with no gene match: 7. The CDR3 extends over 15 amino acids. Germline V gene lookup returns CDR1 ENHRY and CDR2 SYGVKD. CDR3: CAISESKGAEHGYTF. Written as DNA, the CDR3 is TGTGCCATCAGTGAGTCGAAGGGGGCGGAACATGGCTACACCTTC.

The sample holds a few counts of this clonotype. The chain couples TRBV15 to TRBJ1-2; D remains ambiguous. The CDR3 runs to 12 residues. Looked up from germline, CDR1 is LNHNV and CDR2 is YYDKDF (reference sequence). The V and J ends lost 6 bases and 4 bases respectively, with 9 bases between them. The CDR3 loop reads CATRGQTYGYTF. The DNA of the CDR3 is TGTGCCACCAGGGGCCAGACCTATGGCTACACCTTC.

This clonotype came up a few times. The gene calls are TRBV20-1 and TRBJ2-7, with D perhaps TRBD1 (6 bases). Germline values: CDR1 DFQATT, CDR2 SNEGSKA (reference sequence). The CDR3 contains 16 residues. V dropped 2 bases and J dropped 3 bases, with 20 bases sitting between them. This CDR3 is CSARRQRTATVYEQYF. DNA for the CDR3: TGCAGTGCTAGAAGACAGAGGACAGCGACAGTCTACGAGCAGTACTTC.

Note on this clonotype: This may be a read error: a much more frequent sequence differs by one nucleotide. This rearrangement joins TRBV29-1 to TRBJ2-7; 8 bases map to TRBD1. The V gene's germline CDR1 is SQVTM and CDR2 ANQGSEA. The CDR3 runs 13 residues. The chain's CDR3 is CSVDGTGSYEPYF. The CDR3 DNA reads as TGCAGCGTTGATGGGACAGGTTCCTACGAGCCGTACTTC.

Points on this clonotype: The missing conserved phenylalanine or tryptophan at the end of this CDR3 makes a read error likely. The DNA is left out, because the CDR3 cannot be placed on it with certainty; the CDR3 is given as TCRdb lists it. The chain couples TRBV29-1 to TRBJ2-7. Termini included, the CDR3 measures 8 amino acids. The germline gives CDR1 SQVTM, CDR2 ANQGSEA. The CDR3 sequence: CSVEWGLR.

Ten or more counts support this clonotype. This chain links TRBV7-9 with TRBJ1-4; tentatively, D is TRBD1 (5 bases). V shed 5 bases and J shed 6 bases, with 13 bases lying between them. This CDR3 has 14 amino acids. The germline V gene has CDR1 SEHNR and CDR2 FQNEAQ (reference sequence). DNA for the CDR3: TGTGCCAGCAGCCAAGACAGAGGGGATGAAAAACTGTTTTTT. It codes for CASSQDRGDEKLFF.

On this clonotype: The junction does not match germline at one end; this may be a read error. This chain joins TRBV6-5 and TRBJ1-1; unclear D gene. Germline CDR1 and CDR2: MNHEY and SVGAGI. The CDR3 length is 14 residues. DNA for the CDR3: TGTGCCAGCAGTCACTCGTGGAGTTACACTGAAGCTTTCTTT. This codes for CASSHSWSYTEAFF.

The chain couples TRBV29-1 to TRBJ1-2; 10 bases are shared with TRBD1. The CDR3 contains 13 residues. Germline CDR1 and CDR2: SQVTM and ANQGSEA. V lost 4 bases to trimming and J lost 8 bases; unmatched junction nucleotides: 7. CDR3 in amino acids: CSVGGQGIDGYTF. The CDR3 coding sequence is TGCAGCGTTGGGGGACAGGGGATAGACGGCTACACCTTC. The full variable domain, in which reference TRBV29-1 and TRBJ1-2 provide the parts outside the CDR3, is SAVISQKPSRDICQRGTSLTIQCQVDSQVTMMFWYRQQPGQSLTLIATANQGSEATYESGFVIDKFPISRPNLTFSTLTVSNMSPEDSSIYLCSVGGQGIDGYTFGSGTRLTVV.

The chain has TRBV29-1 and TRBJ2-7, with a possible D match to TRBD1 (6 bases). The CDR3 has 12 amino acids. V lost 6 bases to trimming and J lost 3 bases, with 12 bases between them. The V gene's germline CDR1 is SQVTM and CDR2 ANQGSEA. The DNA for the CDR3 is TGCAGCGTCCCTCAGGGGAACTACGAGCAGTACTTC. Translated: CSVPQGNYEQYF.

J is TRBJ2-3 and V is TRBV15, with D possibly being TRBD1 (5 bases). Germline assignment: CDR1 LNHNV and CDR2 YYDKDF (reference sequence). Trimming shortened V by 3 bases and J by 5 bases, and 12 bases separated the two germline ends. CDR3 length equals 14 residues. The CDR3 is CATSRDMGVDTQYF. The CDR3 DNA is TGTGCCACCAGCAGGGACATGGGTGTAGATACGCAGTATTTT. The whole variable domain, filled in from reference TRBV15 and TRBJ2-3, reads DAMVIQNPRYQVTQFGKPVTLSCSQTLNHNVMYWYQQKSSQAPKLLFHYYDKDFNNEADTPDNFQSRRPNTSFCFLDIRSPGLGDTAMYLCATSRDMGVDTQYFGPGTRLTVL.

V is TRBV10-3 and J is TRBJ2-5, with unresolved D. CDR3 length: 15 amino acids. Trimming stripped 2 bases from V and 9 bases from J, with 19 bases between. Germline CDR1 ENHRY, CDR2 SYGVKD. CDR3 sequence reads: CAISETGVGNQPQYF. As DNA, the CDR3 is TGTGCCATCAGTGAGACCGGAGTGGGCAATCAGCCCCAGTACTTC.